A selection of T cell receptor beta chains follows, all from one sample in a study of blood T cell repertoires in COVID-19. Here immunoSEQ multiplex PCR was the method, and the copy in TCRdb shows in-frame clones only, minus some. The sample shows approximately 84,000 clones, roughly 88% of them seen only once. The material sequenced was peripheral blood. The origin of the receptors is a human donor with active COVID-19. The donor label of this sample is uncertain. The conserved cysteine and the conserved F or W are not part of the CDR3 here. The order of the fields is J gene, V gene, D gene, CDR3 protein. A D gene is named only where the DNA matches it firmly.

j_call: TRBJ1-1; v_call: TRBV5-5; d_call: .; cdr3_aa: ASSYSNTEAF
j_call: TRBJ2-1; v_call: TRBV5-4; d_call: TRBD2; cdr3_aa: ASSMGLAGGTYNEQF
j_call: TRBJ1-3; v_call: TRBV7-2; d_call: TRBD1; cdr3_aa: ASSFGQGSGNTIY
j_call: TRBJ1-2; v_call: TRBV28; d_call: .; cdr3_aa: ASSSGNYGYT
j_call: TRBJ2-1; v_call: TRBV4-3; d_call: TRBD1; cdr3_aa: ASSQEVRGRGEQF
j_call: TRBJ2-3; v_call: TRBV3-1/TRBV3-2; d_call: .; cdr3_aa: ASSQGGVLSTDTQY
j_call: TRBJ1-2; v_call: TRBV10-3; d_call: .; cdr3_aa: ATKRPNRADGYT
j_call: TRBJ1-2; v_call: TRBV4-1; d_call: .; cdr3_aa: ASSQGQTGSLSGYT
j_call: TRBJ2-5; v_call: TRBV5-1; d_call: TRBD2; cdr3_aa: ASSLVGTSGGFETQY
j_call: TRBJ1-3; v_call: TRBV2; d_call: .; cdr3_aa: ASSERRLLGNTIY
j_call: TRBJ2-1; v_call: TRBV7-7; d_call: TRBD2; cdr3_aa: ASSLGGLAEISYNEQF
j_call: TRBJ2-2; v_call: TRBV13; d_call: TRBD2; cdr3_aa: ASSPPSGGTGELF
j_call: TRBJ1-3; v_call: TRBV3-1/TRBV3-2; d_call: TRBD1; cdr3_aa: ASSRTGGRSGNTIY
j_call: TRBJ2-1; v_call: TRBV12-3/TRBV12-4; d_call: .; cdr3_aa: ASSAPLEHEQF
j_call: TRBJ1-6; v_call: TRBV5-8; d_call: .; cdr3_aa: ASSSPWQIGSSYNSPLH
j_call: TRBJ1-1; v_call: TRBV19; d_call: .; cdr3_aa: ASSISGNTEAF
j_call: TRBJ2-5; v_call: TRBV13; d_call: .; cdr3_aa: ASNSPVSETQY
j_call: TRBJ2-5; v_call: TRBV15; d_call: TRBD1; cdr3_aa: ATSGLQGRRGETQY
j_call: TRBJ1-1; v_call: TRBV11-3; d_call: .; cdr3_aa: ASSQGGREAEAF
j_call: TRBJ1-2; v_call: TRBV19; d_call: .; cdr3_aa: ASSISVYGYT
j_call: TRBJ1-1; v_call: TRBV7-2; d_call: .; cdr3_aa: ASSQNRGKGEAF
j_call: TRBJ1-3; v_call: TRBV2; d_call: TRBD1; cdr3_aa: ASSLQGAYTIY
j_call: TRBJ2-3; v_call: TRBV11-3; d_call: TRBD2; cdr3_aa: ASSLDPPGGVTDTQY
j_call: TRBJ2-3; v_call: TRBV11-2; d_call: .; cdr3_aa: ASSDITGEDTQY
j_call: TRBJ2-1; v_call: TRBV5-1; d_call: TRBD1; cdr3_aa: ASSWGQEYNEQF
j_call: TRBJ2-1; v_call: TRBV4-3; d_call: .; cdr3_aa: ASSQELEGGGEQF
j_call: TRBJ2-7; v_call: TRBV19; d_call: .; cdr3_aa: ASSIVGTSNYEQY
j_call: TRBJ2-4; v_call: TRBV7-9; d_call: .; cdr3_aa: ASKLLAKNIQY
j_call: TRBJ1-3; v_call: TRBV18; d_call: .; cdr3_aa: ASSPRQMGPTRNTIY
j_call: TRBJ1-5; v_call: TRBV6-5; d_call: .; cdr3_aa: ASSTGFHFNQPQH
j_call: TRBJ2-1; v_call: TRBV7-2; d_call: TRBD2; cdr3_aa: ASSSRGGSYNEQF
j_call: TRBJ1-2; v_call: TRBV7-9; d_call: .; cdr3_aa: ASSLAKSGSGYT
j_call: TRBJ2-7; v_call: TRBV5-4; d_call: .; cdr3_aa: ASSGSFQGNYEQY
j_call: TRBJ1-1; v_call: TRBV7-9; d_call: .; cdr3_aa: ASRMTGGNTEAF
j_call: TRBJ2-2; v_call: TRBV5-4; d_call: TRBD1; cdr3_aa: ASSLVGGLPGELF
j_call: TRBJ2-3; v_call: TRBV10-1; d_call: TRBD1; cdr3_aa: ASSESRQGNTDTQY
j_call: TRBJ1-6; v_call: TRBV7-6; d_call: TRBD1; cdr3_aa: ASSLQSAGGNSPLH
j_call: TRBJ2-7; v_call: TRBV6-2/TRBV6-3; d_call: TRBD1; cdr3_aa: ASSYGRDRGIYEQY
j_call: TRBJ2-1; v_call: TRBV7-2; d_call: TRBD1; cdr3_aa: ASSLNTGVYNEQF
j_call: TRBJ1-3; v_call: TRBV6-2/TRBV6-3; d_call: .; cdr3_aa: ASSYRGAGNTIY
j_call: TRBJ2-1; v_call: TRBV28; d_call: TRBD1; cdr3_aa: ASTEDRRSYNEQF